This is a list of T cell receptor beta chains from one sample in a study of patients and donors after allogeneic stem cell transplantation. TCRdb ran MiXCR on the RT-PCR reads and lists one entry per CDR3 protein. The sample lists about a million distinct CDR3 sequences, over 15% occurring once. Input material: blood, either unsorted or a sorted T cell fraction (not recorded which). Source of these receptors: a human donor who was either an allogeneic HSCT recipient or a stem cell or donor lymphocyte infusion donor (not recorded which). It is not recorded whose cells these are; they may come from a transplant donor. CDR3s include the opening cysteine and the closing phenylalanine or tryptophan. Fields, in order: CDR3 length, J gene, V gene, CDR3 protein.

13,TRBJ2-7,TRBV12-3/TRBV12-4,CASSYGTGLSAYF
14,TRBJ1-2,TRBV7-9,CASSLGTLNYGYTF
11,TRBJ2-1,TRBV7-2,CASSQREGQFF
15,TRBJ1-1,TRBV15,CATSRDPTGNTEAFF
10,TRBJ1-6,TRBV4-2,CASSQQLLHF
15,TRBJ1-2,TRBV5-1,CASSFGDRANYGYTF
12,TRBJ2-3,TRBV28,CASSLSGNTQYF
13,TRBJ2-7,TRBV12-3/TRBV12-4,CASSLLFGYEQYF
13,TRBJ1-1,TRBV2,CASSEGAGTEAFF
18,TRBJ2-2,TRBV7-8,CASPRDRGNIANTGELFF
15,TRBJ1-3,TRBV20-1,CSARERRGAGNTIYF
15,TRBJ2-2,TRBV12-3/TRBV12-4,CASTRAGGRAGELFF
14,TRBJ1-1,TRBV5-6,CASSPGPIGTEAFF
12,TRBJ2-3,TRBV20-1,CSARDGRDTQYF
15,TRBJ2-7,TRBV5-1,CASSFLLGSSYEQYF
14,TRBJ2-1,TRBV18,CASSPTGVVDEQFF
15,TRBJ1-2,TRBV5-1,CASSSDREANYGYTF
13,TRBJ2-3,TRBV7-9,CASIPRGPSAQYF
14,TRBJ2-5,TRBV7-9,CASSLAKGLGTQYF
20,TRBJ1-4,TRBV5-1,CASSREGSGTAFATNEKLFF
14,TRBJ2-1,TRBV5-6,CASSPGQLYNEQFF
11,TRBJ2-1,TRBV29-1,CSVGETGEQFF
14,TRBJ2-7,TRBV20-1,CSASGTGGSYEQYF